The T cell receptor beta chain under discussion was sequenced for a study of T cells in localized non-small cell lung cancer. General study findings and limits: Uninvolved adjacent lung, not tumor, had the highest T cell clonality. Longer overall survival associated with higher blood T cell density; shorter survival with higher adjacent-lung clonality.

TCRdb keeps only in-frame clones here, not all; method: immunoSEQ multiplex PCR. The repertoire includes roughly 25,000 clones, roughly 90% of them detected once, and approximately 6% sits in the top ten. For this clone: Its antigen is not identified.

The receptor was isolated from a man aged 35-75 years with stage II lung adenocarcinoma. Sequencing was performed on PBMCs, taken before any cancer treatment.

This CDR3 is CASRGIAGAYEQYF. The CDR3 DNA reads as TGTGCCAGCAGGGGTATAGCGGGGGCCTACGAGCAGTACTTC. V is TRBV2 and J is TRBJ2-7; 9 nucleotides agree with TRBD2. Germline V gives CDR1 SNHLY, CDR2 FYNNEI. This CDR3 comprises 14 residues. The ends lost 6 bases at V and 2 bases at J; junction bases unmatched: 5.